A selection of T cell receptor beta chains follows, all from one sample in a study of cytomegalovirus exposure and HLA in healthy donors. TCRdb's table, derived via immunoSEQ multiplex PCR, lists solely in-frame clones and lacks some. The profile shows 150,000 to 200,000 clones, approximately 67% of them singletons. Sequenced: PBMCs. Receptors originate from a man aged 35-49 years in good health and CMV-seronegative. The conserved cysteine and the conserved F or W are not part of the CDR3 here. Each record gives: J gene, V gene, CDR3 protein.

TRBJ2-3	TRBV6-5	ATRSTSGGADTQY
TRBJ1-5	TRBV18	ASSPADQPQH
TRBJ1-2	TRBV4-3	ASSQDSNYGYT
TRBJ1-2	TRBV5-1	ASSPGQARYGYT
TRBJ1-1	TRBV5-1	ASSLGGGLGEAF
TRBJ1-3	TRBV5-5	ASSFRQGAGDTIY
TRBJ2-7	TRBV18	ASSPRARVSAGASEQY
TRBJ1-1	TRBV2	ASSPFGQAF
TRBJ2-6	TRBV5-8	ASSRQGTGANVLT
TRBJ2-5	TRBV6-1	ASGPGETQY
.	TRBV27	ASSRDREGEQY
TRBJ2-7	TRBV2	ASSEATTSGGEQY
TRBJ2-3	TRBV7-6	ASSPLAGITDTQY
TRBJ2-2	TRBV5-6	ASSHVGAGGDRELF
TRBJ2-5	TRBV5-1	ASSPGGTSGGGETQY
TRBJ2-3	TRBV27	ASSWASTDTQY
TRBJ2-5	TRBV11-2	AFGRGVETQY
TRBJ2-7	TRBV27	ASSLNRDRADYEQY
TRBJ2-1	TRBV28	ASSTHYNEQF
TRBJ2-7	TRBV5-4	ASRGKDGALRDEQY
TRBJ2-3	TRBV6-6	ASSKTSGGFTDTQY
TRBJ1-3	TRBV6-1	ASSETEHLKRTIY
TRBJ2-7	TRBV14	ASSPPVSLQQY
TRBJ2-2	TRBV19	ASSIGGQSGELF
TRBJ2-7	TRBV5-8	ASSLLPSRSYEQY
TRBJ2-1	TRBV6-1	ASRGDYYNEQF
TRBJ2-2	TRBV11-3	ASSPRGGVDTGELF
TRBJ1-5	TRBV7-2	ASSLDTLYQPQH
TRBJ2-5	TRBV5-1	ASSPQAGVAETQY
TRBJ2-2	TRBV9	ASSSQVGWETGELF
TRBJ2-5	TRBV29-1	SVERETQY
TRBJ2-1	TRBV7-6	ASSLRVGNNEQF
TRBJ2-7	TRBV9	ASSVGAGGAKFSYEQY
TRBJ2-7	TRBV4-1	ASSPSQGSSQY
TRBJ2-3	TRBV10-3	AISEGSSGSGTQY